These 19 T cell receptor beta chains came from one sample sequenced in a study of T cell responses to AZD1222 COVID-19 vaccine (dated by TCRdb to the early 2020s). The intended sense of this specimen's time point label: baseline before first vaccination. The library was made by the immunoSEQ multiplex PCR assay. The source is immuneACCESS, and TCRdb retained only in-frame sequences with V and J called. Part of the clones is not carried over; for the studies checked, unresolved V genes explain less than half of this, and the remainder is unexplained. The sample data list more than 85,000 clones, and around 90% of these were observed just once. Clones ranked in the top ten supply around a tenth of the sample. The sample in question was peripheral blood, obtained on day 0 of AZD1222 vaccination. These receptors were taken from an adult in good health.

The genes are TRBV5-1 and TRBJ2-5; 7 positions agree with TRBD1. Losses at the gene ends were 2 bases for V and 5 bases for J; bases not matched to a gene: 9. The CDR3 runs to 15 residues. The germline V gene encodes CDR1 SGHRS and CDR2 YFSETQ. The CDR3 here is CASSFGPGGEETQYF. CDR3 in DNA: TGCGCCAGCAGCTTTGGCCCAGGGGGTGAGGAGACCCAGTACTTC.

The chain joins TRBV20-1 to TRBJ2-3; D is tentatively TRBD1 or TRBD2 (6 bases each). This CDR3 is 14 amino acids long. The V and J ends lost 3 bases and 3 bases respectively, with 13 bases between them. Per germline, CDR1 DFQATT and CDR2 SNEGSKA (reference sequence). CDR3: CSASTLGGTDTQYF. The CDR3 DNA follows: TGCAGTGCTAGTACACTAGGGGGGACAGATACGCAGTATTTT.

The rearrangement uses TRBV7-6 and TRBJ2-1; D is perhaps TRBD1 or TRBD2 (5 bases each). V lost 1 base to trimming and J lost 7 bases, with 17 bases between them. Germline lookup yields CDR1 SGHVS and CDR2 FNYEAQ. This CDR3 region has 16 residues. The CDR3 DNA follows: TGTGCCAGCAGCTTAGTTGGGGGAGAGATTAGGAATGAGCAGTTCTTC. It encodes CASSLVGGEIRNEQFF.

This sequence joins TRBV6-5 and TRBJ1-1; D is ambiguous. The CDR3 loop spans 11 amino acids. Germline CDR1 reads MNHEY; CDR2 reads SVGAGI. Trimming removed 3 bases from V and 8 bases from J, with 7 bases in between. CDR3 DNA: TGTGCCAGCAGTTATCCCGGAGAAGCTTTCTTT. It yields the protein CASSYPGEAFF.

V usage is TRBV6-2 or TRBV6-3 and J usage is TRBJ2-7; 7 nucleotides agree with TRBD1. The CDR3 loop spans 16 amino acids. Trimming cost V 5 bases and J 3 bases; bases outside gene matches: 13. Germline V gives CDR1 MNHEY, CDR2 SVGEGT. The CDR3, as DNA: TGTGCCAGCAGTCCGCCTTACTATCGGACAGGCTACGAGCAGTACTTC. Its protein is CASSPPYYRTGYEQYF.

The rearrangement links TRBV19 to TRBJ2-1; 9 bases align to TRBD2. Per the germline V gene, CDR1 is LNHDA and CDR2 is SQIVND (reference sequence). The CDR3 is 15 residues long. V shed 1 base and J 6 bases; nucleotides not matched to a gene: 4. The CDR3 reads CASSIVTAGGNEQFF. CDR3 DNA sequence: TGTGCCAGTAGTATAGTAACAGCGGGAGGCAATGAGCAGTTCTTC.

This chain links TRBV6-5 with TRBJ1-2, with no clear D. Trimming stripped 0 bases from V and 4 bases from J, with 12 bases between. This CDR3 spans 15 amino acids. Germline V gives CDR1 MNHEY, CDR2 SVGAGI. CDR3 sequence reads: CASSYSSGSSYGYTF. CDR3 DNA sequence: TGTGCCAGCAGTTACTCATCGGGTTCCAGCTATGGCTACACCTTC.

This clone was counted once. This sequence joins TRBV15 and TRBJ1-4; TRBD1 might be the D (5 bases). V was cut by 3 bases and J by 6 bases, with 17 bases left in between. The CDR3 runs 16 residues. Germline assignment: CDR1 LNHNV and CDR2 YYDKDF (reference sequence). The CDR3 DNA sequence: TGTGCCACCAGCAGCACTAGGGCAGGGAGAGATGAAAAACTGTTTTTT. It specifies CATSSTRAGRDEKLFF. Full variable domain (outside the CDR3, taken from reference TRBV15 and TRBJ1-4): DAMVIQNPRYQVTQFGKPVTLSCSQTLNHNVMYWYQQKSSQAPKLLFHYYDKDFNNEADTPDNFQSRRPNTSFCFLDIRSPGLGDTAMYLCATSSTRAGRDEKLFFGSGTQLSVL.

V gene TRBV6-4 combines with J gene TRBJ2-7, with 11 bases fitting TRBD2. V shed 7 bases, J shed 0 bases, and the junction held 5 bases outside the gene matches. This CDR3 region has 15 residues. Germline CDR1 reads MRHNA; CDR2 reads SNTAGT. In DNA form, the CDR3 reads TGTGCCAGCACCCAACTAGCGGGAGACTCCTACGAGCAGTACTTC. Amino acids: CASTQLAGDSYEQYF.

The genes are TRBV2 and TRBJ2-2; either TRBD1 or TRBD2 may supply D (5 bases each). The CDR3 has 13 residues. With 8 bases removed from V and 6 bases from J, the gap between germline ends came to 13 bases. Germline CDR1 reads SNHLY; CDR2 reads FYNNEI. CDR3 loop: CASGSLGAGELFF. The CDR3 coding sequence is TGTGCCAGCGGGAGCCTGGGGGCCGGGGAGCTGTTTTTT.

V usage is TRBV29-1 and J usage is TRBJ2-3, with unresolved D. The CDR3 runs 15 residues. Per germline, CDR1 SQVTM and CDR2 ANQGSEA. The ends were cut back, 5 bases at V and 3 bases at J, with 18 bases in the middle. The CDR3 sequence: CSVNGVSGGTDTQYF. Written as DNA, the CDR3 is TGCAGCGTTAACGGAGTCTCAGGTGGGACAGATACGCAGTATTTT.

The CDR3 loop reads CASSVELAGAWTGELFF. DNA of the CDR3: TGTGCCAGCAGCGTAGAGCTAGCGGGAGCCTGGACCGGGGAGCTGTTTTTT. The rearrangement uses TRBV9 and TRBJ2-2; 10 bases are shared with TRBD2. Germline lookup yields CDR1 SGDLS and CDR2 YYNGEE. V was clipped by 0 bases and J by 5 bases; unmatched bases: 7. The CDR3 length is 17 residues.

The chain has TRBV6-5 and TRBJ2-2; unclear D gene. Germline-derived CDR1 and CDR2 are MNHEY and SVGAGI. V dropped 6 bases and J dropped 4 bases, with 15 bases sitting between them. CDR3 length: 15 residues. The CDR3 DNA follows: TGTGCCAGCAGCCGACAATCTCAAATCACCGGGGAGCTGTTTTTT. Protein: CASSRQSQITGELFF.

The rearrangement links TRBV29-1 to TRBJ2-7; 11 positions match TRBD2. The junction had 3 bases not matched to a gene; V was cut back by 6 bases and J by 2 bases. CDR1 SQVTM and CDR2 ANQGSEA come from the germline V gene. The CDR3 sequence is 13 residues long. CDR3 protein: CSVLAGGPYEQYF. DNA of the CDR3: TGCAGCGTCCTAGCGGGAGGCCCCTACGAGCAGTACTTC.

V and J are TRBV29-1 and TRBJ1-5; 10 bases align to TRBD1. The trim removed 7 bases at V and 5 bases at J, leaving 11 bases unmatched. CDR1 is SQVTM, CDR2 ANQGSEA, per germline. CDR3 length: 15 amino acids. The CDR3 region has the DNA TGCAGCGCCGCCTTAGGACAGGGGGGTGATCAGCCCCAGCATTTT. Its protein is CSAALGQGGDQPQHF.

The V gene is TRBV9, the J gene TRBJ2-1; TRBD2 matches 10 bases. This CDR3 has 15 amino acids. Germline loops: CDR1 SGDLS, CDR2 YYNGEE. Trimming at V came to 0 bases and at J to 7 bases, leaving 4 bases not matched to a gene. The CDR3 nucleotides are TGTGCCAGCAGCGTAGGGGCTAGCGGGAGTAATGAGCAGTTCTTC. Protein product: CASSVGASGSNEQFF.

Only a few counts were recorded for this clone. The J gene is TRBJ2-1, the V gene TRBV7-6; D possibly uses TRBD1 or TRBD2 (5 bases each). CDR1 is SGHVS, CDR2 FNYEAQ, per germline. This CDR3 is built from 15 residues. Trimming took 1 base from V and 0 from J, leaving 7 bases between them. CDR3 protein: CASSLGGTSYNEQFF. CDR3 bases: TGTGCCAGCAGCTTAGGAGGGACCTCCTACAATGAGCAGTTCTTC.

The V and J genes are TRBV20-1 and TRBJ1-1, with TRBD1 as a possible D gene (5 bases). The germline CDR1 and CDR2 sequences are DFQATT and SNEGSKA (reference sequence). Trimming stripped 8 bases from V and 7 bases from J, with 8 bases between. The CDR3 is 9 residues long. CDR3 DNA: TGCAGTTCAGGGCATGAAGCTTTCTTT. Amino acids: CSSGHEAFF.

This chain connects TRBV24-1 to TRBJ2-7; D remains unclear. The CDR3 length is 12 residues. The germline V gene encodes CDR1 KGHDR and CDR2 SFDVKD. V lost 8 bases to trimming and J lost 0 bases, with 7 bases between them. For the CDR3, the DNA is TGTGCCACCACGAGGAGCTCCTACGAGCAGTACTTC. This encodes CATTRSSYEQYF.